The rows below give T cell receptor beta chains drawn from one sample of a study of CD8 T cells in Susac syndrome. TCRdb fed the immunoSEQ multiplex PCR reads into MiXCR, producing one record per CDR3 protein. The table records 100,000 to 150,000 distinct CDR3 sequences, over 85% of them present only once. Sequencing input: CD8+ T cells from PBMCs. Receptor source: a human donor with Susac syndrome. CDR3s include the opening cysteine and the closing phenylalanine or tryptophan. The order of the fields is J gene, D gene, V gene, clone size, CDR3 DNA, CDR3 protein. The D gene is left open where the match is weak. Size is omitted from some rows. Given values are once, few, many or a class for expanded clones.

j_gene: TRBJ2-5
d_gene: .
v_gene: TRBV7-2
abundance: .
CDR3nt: TGTGCCAGCAGCGATAGGGACCTCCAAGAGACCCAGTACTTC
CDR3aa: CASSDRDLQETQYF

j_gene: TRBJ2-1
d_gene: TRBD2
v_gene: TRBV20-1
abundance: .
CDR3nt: TGCAGTGCGAAAACGACTAGCGGGAGCATTGATGAGCAGTTCTTC
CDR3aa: CSAKTTSGSIDEQFF

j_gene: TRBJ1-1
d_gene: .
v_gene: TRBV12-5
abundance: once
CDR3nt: TGTGCTAGTGGTCCCACAGGGTGGGCTTTCTTT
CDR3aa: CASGPTGWAFF

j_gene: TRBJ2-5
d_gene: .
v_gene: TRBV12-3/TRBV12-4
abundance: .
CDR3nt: TGTGCCAGCAGTTTAGGGGGCGGTCCCCAGTACTTC
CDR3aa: CASSLGGGPQYF

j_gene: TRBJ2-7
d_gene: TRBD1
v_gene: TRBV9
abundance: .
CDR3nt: TGTGCCAGCAGCGCAGGGACAGCTCAATACGAGCAGTACTTC
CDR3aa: CASSAGTAQYEQYF

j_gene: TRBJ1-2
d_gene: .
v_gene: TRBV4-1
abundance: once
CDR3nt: TGCGCCAGCAGCCAGGTTTACCGGGAGCCAGGTGGCTACACCTTC
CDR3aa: CASSQVYREPGGYTF

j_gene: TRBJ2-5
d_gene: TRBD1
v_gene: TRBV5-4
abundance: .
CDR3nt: TGTGCCAGCAGCCGGGGAGAGCAGGGGGAAGGAGAGACCCAGTACTTC
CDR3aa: CASSRGEQGEGETQYF

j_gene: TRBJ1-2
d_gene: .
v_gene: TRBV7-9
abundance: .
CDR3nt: TGTGCCAGCAGCTTCAACAGCCCCAACTATGGCTACACCTTC
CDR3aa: CASSFNSPNYGYTF

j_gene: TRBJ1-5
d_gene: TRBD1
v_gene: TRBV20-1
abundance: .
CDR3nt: TGCAGTGCTACCGAAGGGGACAGGGTTCAGCCCCAGCATTTT
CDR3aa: CSATEGDRVQPQHF

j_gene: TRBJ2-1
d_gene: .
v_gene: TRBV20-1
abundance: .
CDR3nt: TGCAGTGCTAGAGATGCTTTCCGGGTGGAGGCCTACAATGAGCAGTTCTTC
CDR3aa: CSARDAFRVEAYNEQFF